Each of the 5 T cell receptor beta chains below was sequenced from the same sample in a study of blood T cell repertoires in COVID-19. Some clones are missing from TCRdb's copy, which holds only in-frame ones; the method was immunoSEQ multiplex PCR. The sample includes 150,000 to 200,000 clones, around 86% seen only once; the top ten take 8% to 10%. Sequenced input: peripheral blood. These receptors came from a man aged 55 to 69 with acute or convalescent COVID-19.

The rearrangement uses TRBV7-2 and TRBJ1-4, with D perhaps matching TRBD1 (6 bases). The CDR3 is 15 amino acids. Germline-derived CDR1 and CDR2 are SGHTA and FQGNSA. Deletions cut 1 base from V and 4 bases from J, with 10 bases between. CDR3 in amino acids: CASSLEDRLNEKLFF. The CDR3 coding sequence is TGTGCCAGCAGCTTAGAGGACAGACTTAATGAAAAACTGTTTTTT.

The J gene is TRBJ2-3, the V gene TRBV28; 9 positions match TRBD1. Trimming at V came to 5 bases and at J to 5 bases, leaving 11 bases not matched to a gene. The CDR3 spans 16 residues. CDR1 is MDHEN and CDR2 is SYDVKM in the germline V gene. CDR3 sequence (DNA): TGTGCCAGCAGTATTCGACGTACAGGGGGCAGAGATACGCAGTATTTT. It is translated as CASSIRRTGGRDTQYF.

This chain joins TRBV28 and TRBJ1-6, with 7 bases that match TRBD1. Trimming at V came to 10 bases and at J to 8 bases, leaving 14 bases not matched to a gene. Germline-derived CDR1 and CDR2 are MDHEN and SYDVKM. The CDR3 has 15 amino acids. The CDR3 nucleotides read TGTGCCACCCGACAGGGCTCGGTCCCGGATTCACCCCTCCACTTT. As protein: CATRQGSVPDSPLHF.

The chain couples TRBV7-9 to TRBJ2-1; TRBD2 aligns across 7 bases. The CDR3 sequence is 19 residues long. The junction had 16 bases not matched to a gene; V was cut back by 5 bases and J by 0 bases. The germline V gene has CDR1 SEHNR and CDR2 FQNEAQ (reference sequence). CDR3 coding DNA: TGTGCCAGCAGCCTCCGCTCCCTAGCGGACATGAGCTCCTACAATGAGCAGTTCTTC. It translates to CASSLRSLADMSSYNEQFF.

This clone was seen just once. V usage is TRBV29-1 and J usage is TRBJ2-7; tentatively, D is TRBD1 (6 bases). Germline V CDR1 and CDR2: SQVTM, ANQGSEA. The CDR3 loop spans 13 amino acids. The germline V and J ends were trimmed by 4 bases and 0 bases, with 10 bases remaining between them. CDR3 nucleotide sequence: TGCAGCGTTGGGGGGCGTAGCTCCTACGAGCAGTACTTC. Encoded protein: CSVGGRSSYEQYF.